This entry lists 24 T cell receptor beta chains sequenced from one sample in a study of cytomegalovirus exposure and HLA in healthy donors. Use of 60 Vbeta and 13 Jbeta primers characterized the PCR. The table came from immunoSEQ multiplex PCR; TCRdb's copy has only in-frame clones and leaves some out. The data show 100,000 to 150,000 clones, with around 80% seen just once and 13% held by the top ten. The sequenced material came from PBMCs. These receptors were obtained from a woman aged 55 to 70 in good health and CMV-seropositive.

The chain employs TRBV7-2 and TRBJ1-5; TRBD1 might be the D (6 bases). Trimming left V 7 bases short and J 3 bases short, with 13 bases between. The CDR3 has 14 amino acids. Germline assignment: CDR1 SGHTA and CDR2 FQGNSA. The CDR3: CASTARGDNQPQHF. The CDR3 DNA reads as TGTGCCAGCACCGCCAGGGGCGACAATCAGCCCCAGCATTTT.

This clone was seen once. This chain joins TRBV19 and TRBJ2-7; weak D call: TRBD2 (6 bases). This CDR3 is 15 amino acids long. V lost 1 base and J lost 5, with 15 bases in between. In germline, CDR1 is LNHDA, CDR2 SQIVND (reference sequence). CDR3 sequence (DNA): TGTGCCAGTAGTATAGCCACGACTAGTTACCACGAGCAGTACTTC. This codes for CASSIATTSYHEQYF.

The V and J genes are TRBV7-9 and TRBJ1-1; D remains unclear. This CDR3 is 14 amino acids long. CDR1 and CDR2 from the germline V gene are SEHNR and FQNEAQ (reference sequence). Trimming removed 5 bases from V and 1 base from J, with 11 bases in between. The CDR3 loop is CASSRLTTNTEAFF. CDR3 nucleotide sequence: TGTGCCAGCAGCCGGTTGACAACGAACACTGAAGCTTTCTTT. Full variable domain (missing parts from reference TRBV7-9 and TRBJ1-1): DTGVSQNPRHKITKRGQNVTFRCDPISEHNRLYWYRQTLGQGPEFLTYFQNEAQLEKSRLLSDRFSAERPKGSFSTLEIQRTEQGDSAMYLCASSRLTTNTEAFFGQGTRLTVV.

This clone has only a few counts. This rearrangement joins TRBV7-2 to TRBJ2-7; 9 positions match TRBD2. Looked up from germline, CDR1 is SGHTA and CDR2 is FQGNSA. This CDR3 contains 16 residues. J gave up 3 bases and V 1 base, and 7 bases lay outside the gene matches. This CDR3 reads CASSLGSSGRFYEQYF. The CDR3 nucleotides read TGTGCCAGCAGCTTAGGAAGTAGCGGGAGATTCTACGAGCAGTACTTC.

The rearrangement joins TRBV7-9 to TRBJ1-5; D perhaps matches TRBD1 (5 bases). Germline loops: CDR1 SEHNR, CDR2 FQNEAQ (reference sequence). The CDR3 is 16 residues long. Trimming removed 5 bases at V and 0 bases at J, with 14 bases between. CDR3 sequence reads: CASSPLGGYSNQPQHF. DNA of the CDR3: TGTGCCAGCAGCCCCCTTGGGGGGTATAGCAATCAGCCCCAGCATTTT.

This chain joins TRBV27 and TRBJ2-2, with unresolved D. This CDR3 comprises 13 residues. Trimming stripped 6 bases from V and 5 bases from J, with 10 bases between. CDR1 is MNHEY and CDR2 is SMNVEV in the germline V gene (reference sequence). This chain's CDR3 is CASSPPSTGELFF. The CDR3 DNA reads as TGTGCCAGCAGCCCCCCTTCGACCGGGGAGCTGTTTTTT.

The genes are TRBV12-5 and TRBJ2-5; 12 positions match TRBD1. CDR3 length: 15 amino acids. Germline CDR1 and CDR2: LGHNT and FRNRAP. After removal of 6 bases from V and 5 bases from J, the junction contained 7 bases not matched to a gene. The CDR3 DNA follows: TGTGCTAGTGGAGGGGACAGGGGGCGCTGGGAGACCCAGTACTTC. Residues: CASGGDRGRWETQYF.

The DNA of the CDR3 is TGTGCCAGCAGTGGCGGGGGGCACACAGATACGCAGTATTTT. Its translation is CASSGGGHTDTQYF. The chain employs TRBV2 and TRBJ2-3; 8 nucleotides agree with TRBD2. The CDR3 consists of 14 residues. J lost 2 bases, V lost 4 bases, and 2 bases had no gene match. The germline V gene encodes CDR1 SNHLY and CDR2 FYNNEI.

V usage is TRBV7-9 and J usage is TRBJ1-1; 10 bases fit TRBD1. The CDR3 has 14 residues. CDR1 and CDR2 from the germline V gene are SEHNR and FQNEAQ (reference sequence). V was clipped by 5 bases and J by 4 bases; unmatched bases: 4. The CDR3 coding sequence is TGTGCCAGCAGCCCCCGGACAGGGGGCACTGAAGCTTTCTTT. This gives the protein CASSPRTGGTEAFF.

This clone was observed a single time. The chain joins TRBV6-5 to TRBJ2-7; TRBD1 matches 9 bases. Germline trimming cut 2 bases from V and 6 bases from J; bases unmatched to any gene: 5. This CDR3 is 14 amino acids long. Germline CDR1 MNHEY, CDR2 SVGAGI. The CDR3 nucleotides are TGTGCCAGCAGTTACGGGGACAGGGTGGGCGAGCAGTACTTC. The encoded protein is CASSYGDRVGEQYF.

CDR3 loop: CASSQDAGYEQYF. DNA of the CDR3: TGCGCCAGCAGCCAAGATGCAGGCTACGAGCAGTACTTC. The chain is built from TRBV4-3 and TRBJ2-5, with no clear D. The J call may be incorrect, as the DNA end agrees better with TRBJ2-7. Germline V gives CDR1 LGHNA, CDR2 YSLEER. The length of the CDR3 is 13 residues.

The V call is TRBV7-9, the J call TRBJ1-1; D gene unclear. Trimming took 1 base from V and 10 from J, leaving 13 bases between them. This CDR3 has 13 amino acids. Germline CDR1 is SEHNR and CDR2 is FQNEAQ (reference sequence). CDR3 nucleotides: TGTGCCAGCAGCTTAGGTCCGGCTGAGGCAGCTTTCTTT. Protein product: CASSLGPAEAAFF.

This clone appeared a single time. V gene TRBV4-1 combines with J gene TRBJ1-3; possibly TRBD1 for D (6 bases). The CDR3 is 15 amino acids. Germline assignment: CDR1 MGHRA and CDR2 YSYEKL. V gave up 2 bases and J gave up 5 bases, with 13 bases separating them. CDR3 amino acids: CASSQQGDMRNTIYF. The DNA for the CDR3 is TGCGCCAGCAGCCAACAAGGGGACATGAGAAACACCATATATTTT.

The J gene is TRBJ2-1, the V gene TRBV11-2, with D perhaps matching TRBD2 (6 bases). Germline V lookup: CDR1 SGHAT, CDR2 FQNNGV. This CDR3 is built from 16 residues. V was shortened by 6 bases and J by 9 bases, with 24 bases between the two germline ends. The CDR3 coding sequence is TGTGCCAGCAGGGCCCTGGGACCGGGGGTAAGTGGTGAGCAGTTCTTC. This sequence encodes CASRALGPGVSGEQFF.

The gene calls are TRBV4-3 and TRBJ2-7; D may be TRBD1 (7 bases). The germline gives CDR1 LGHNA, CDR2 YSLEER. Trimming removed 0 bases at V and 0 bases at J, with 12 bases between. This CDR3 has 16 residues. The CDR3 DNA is TGCGCCAGCAGCCAAGATAGCGGACAGGTCTCCTACGAGCAGTACTTC. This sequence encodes CASSQDSGQVSYEQYF.

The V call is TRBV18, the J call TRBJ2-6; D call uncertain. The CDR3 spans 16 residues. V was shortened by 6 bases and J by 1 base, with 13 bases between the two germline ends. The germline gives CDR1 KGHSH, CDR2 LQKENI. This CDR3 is CASSSLLESGANVLTF. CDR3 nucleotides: TGTGCCAGCTCCTCCCTGCTTGAGTCTGGGGCCAACGTCCTGACTTTC.

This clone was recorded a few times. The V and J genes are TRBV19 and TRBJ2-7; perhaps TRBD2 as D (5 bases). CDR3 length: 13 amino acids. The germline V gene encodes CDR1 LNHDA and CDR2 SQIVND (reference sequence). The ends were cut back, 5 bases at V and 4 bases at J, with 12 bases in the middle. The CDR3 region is CASSVGREYEQYF. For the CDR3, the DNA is TGTGCCAGTAGTGTCGGACGGGAATACGAGCAGTACTTC.

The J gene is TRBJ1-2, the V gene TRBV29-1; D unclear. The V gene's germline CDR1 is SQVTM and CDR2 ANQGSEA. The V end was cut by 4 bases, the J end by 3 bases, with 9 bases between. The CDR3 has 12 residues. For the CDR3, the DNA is TGCAGCGTTGTTGGTCCGGACTATGGCTACACCTTC. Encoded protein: CSVVGPDYGYTF.

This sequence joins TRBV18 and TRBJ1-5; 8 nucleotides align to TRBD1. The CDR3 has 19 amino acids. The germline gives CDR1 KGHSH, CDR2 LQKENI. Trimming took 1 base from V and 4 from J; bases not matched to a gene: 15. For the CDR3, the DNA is TGTGCCAGCTCACCACGGGCTGGAGACAGGGGAACCTATAATCAGCCCCAGCATTTT. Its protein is CASSPRAGDRGTYNQPQHF.

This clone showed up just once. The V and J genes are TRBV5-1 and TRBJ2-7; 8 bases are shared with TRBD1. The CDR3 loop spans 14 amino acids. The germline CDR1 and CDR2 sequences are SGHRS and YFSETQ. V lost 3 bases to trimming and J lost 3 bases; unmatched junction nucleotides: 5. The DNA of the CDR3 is TGCGCCAGCAGCTCTCAGGGACAGGTCTACGAGCAGTACTTC. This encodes CASSSQGQVYEQYF. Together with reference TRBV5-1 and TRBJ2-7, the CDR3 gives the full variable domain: KAGVTQTPRYLIKTRGQQVTLSCSPISGHRSVSWYQQTPGQGLQFLFEYFSETQRNKGNFPGRFSGRQFSNSRSEMNVSTLELGDSALYLCASSSQGQVYEQYFGPGTRLTVT.

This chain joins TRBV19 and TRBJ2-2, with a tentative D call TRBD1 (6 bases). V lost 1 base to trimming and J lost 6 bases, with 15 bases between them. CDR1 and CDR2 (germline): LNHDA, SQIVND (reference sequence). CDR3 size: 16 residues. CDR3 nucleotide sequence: TGTGCCAGTAGTATAGCGGCCAGGGGATGGCCCGGGGAGCTGTTTTTT. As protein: CASSIAARGWPGELFF.

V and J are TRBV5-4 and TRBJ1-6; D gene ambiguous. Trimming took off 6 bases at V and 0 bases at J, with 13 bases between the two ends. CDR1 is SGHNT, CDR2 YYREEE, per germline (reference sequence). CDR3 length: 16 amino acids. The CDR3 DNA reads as TGTGCCAGCATCAACCGAGGGAGCTCCTATAATTCACCCCTCCACTTT. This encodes CASINRGSSYNSPLHF.

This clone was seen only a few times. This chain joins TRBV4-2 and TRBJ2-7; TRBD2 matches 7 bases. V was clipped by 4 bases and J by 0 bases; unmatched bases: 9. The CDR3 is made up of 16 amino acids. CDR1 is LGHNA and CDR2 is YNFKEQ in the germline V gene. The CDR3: CASSPGRAGDSYEQYF. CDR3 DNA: TGTGCCAGCAGCCCGGGGAGGGCAGGTGACTCCTACGAGCAGTACTTC.

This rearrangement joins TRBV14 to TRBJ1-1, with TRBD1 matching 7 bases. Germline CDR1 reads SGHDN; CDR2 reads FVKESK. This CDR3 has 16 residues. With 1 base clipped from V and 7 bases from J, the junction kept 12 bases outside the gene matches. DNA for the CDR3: TGTGCCAGCAGCCAAGTAGCGACCCGACAGGGCGGTGAAGCTTTCTTT. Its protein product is CASSQVATRQGGEAFF.